This T cell receptor (beta chain) was recorded in a study of T-cell memory formation after mild COVID-19 (dated by TCRdb to the early 2020s). Context from the whole study: TCR sequence clusters from the two donors were found to be largely donor specific. Longitudinal TCRalpha and TCRbeta repertoire sequencing tracked T-cell clones expanding and contracting after mild COVID-19 in a couple of donors. The cohort comprised two young, previously healthy adult volunteers, one female and one male. The investigation overall reported the following: SARS-CoV-2 specificity was not confirmed for the second-wave clones peaking on day 37. Only two mild cases were covered in the study, and larger cohorts including severe cases with pre-infection samples were considered necessary. Some responding clones were detected in pre-infection memory, which suggested that pre-existing cross-reactive memory T cells had joined the SARS-CoV-2 response. From day 15 to 85, contracting clones showed balanced CD4/CD8 phenotypes, whereas a second wave of clones that expanded from day 15 to 37 leaned towards CD4+. Contracting CD4+ clones were located mainly in the CM and EM memory subsets, whereas CD8+ clones were found to be enriched in EMRA.

This clonotype was found many times. Its antigen remains undetermined. At one of its ends the junction is not consistent with the germline gene, which may arise from a read error. The sequencer listed for this sample is Illumina NovaSeq 6000. cDNA libraries for TCRalpha and TCRbeta were prepared by 5'RACE using constant-segment primers, with sample barcodes and unique molecular identifiers added. Trizol reagent was used to extract RNA from every sample. Libraries were amplified in two PCR steps, with a second sample barcode and Illumina TruSeq adapters added in the second step. Sequencing of libraries was performed on an Illumina NovaSeq with 2 x 150 bp paired-end reads. Per the authors' processing: The reads were demultiplexed and collapsed into UMI-guided consensus sequences using migec v1.2.7. Using mixcr v2.1.11, the UMI consensuses were aligned to TRA and TRB V and J templates and assembled into clonotypes. Expanded or contracted clonotypes were those called significant by both edgeR and NoisET, with noise models trained on biological replicates. For edgeR calls, the cutoffs were a false discovery rate-adjusted p below 0.01 and a log2 fold-change threshold of 1. As an exploratory analysis of dynamics, PCA with hierarchical clustering was applied to max-normalized trajectories of the 1000 most abundant clonotypes. Separately sequenced CD4+ and CD8+ repertoires were used to assign a CD4 or CD8 phenotype to each responding clone. TCRdb reworked the public reads: Q25 trimming with fastp, MiXCR clone assembly, productive beta chains retained. Each CDR3 protein appears once, grouped with its most common genes and DNA. The V and J calls here are based on TCRdb, not the publication. Within this sample are roughly 370,000 distinct CDR3 sequences, with 15% to 20% of them counted one time only. Jointly, the top ten make up 20% to 25% of the sample.

Ficoll-Paque density gradient centrifugation was used to isolate PBMCs. Input material: PBMCs or a T cell subset sorted from them (not recorded which). The TCR was taken from a man aged 18 to 30 who had mild COVID-19 (a few samples of this study predate the infection). The sample titles of this study are shuffled in the database, so cell type and time point are left out; the donor was told from shared clones.

The CDR3 is CASSLGGGRLGDEQFF. The sequence in DNA is TGTGCCAGCAGCTTAGGCGGGGGCCGCCTGGGCGATGAGCAGTTCTTC. This sequence uses TRBV12-3 or TRBV12-4 and TRBJ2-1; the D gene is perhaps TRBD2, on 7 matching bases. From its cysteine to its phenylalanine, the CDR3 spans 16 amino acids. The entry retains the CDR3 DNA only, 48 bases that are in frame from base 1.